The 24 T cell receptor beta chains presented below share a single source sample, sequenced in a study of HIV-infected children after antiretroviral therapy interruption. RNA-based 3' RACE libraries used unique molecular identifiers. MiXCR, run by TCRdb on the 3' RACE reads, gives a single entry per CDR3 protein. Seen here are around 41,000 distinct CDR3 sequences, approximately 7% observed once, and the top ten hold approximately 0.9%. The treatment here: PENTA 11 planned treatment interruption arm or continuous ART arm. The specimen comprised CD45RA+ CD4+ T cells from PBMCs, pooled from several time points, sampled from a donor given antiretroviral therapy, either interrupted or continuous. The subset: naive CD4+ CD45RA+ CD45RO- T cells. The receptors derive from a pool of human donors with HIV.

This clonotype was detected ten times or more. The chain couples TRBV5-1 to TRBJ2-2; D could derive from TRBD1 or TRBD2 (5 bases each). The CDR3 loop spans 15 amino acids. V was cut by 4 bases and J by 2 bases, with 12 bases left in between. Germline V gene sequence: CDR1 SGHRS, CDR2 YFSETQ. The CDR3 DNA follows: TGCGCCAGCAGCCCCCCGGGACCTAACACCGGGGAGCTGTTTTTT. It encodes CASSPPGPNTGELFF.

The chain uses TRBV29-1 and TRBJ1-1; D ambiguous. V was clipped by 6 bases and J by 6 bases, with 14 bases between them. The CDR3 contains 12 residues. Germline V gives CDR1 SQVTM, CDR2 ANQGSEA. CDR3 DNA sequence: TGCAGCGTGAAAATACAAGGCGCTGAAGCTTTCTTT. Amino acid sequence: CSVKIQGAEAFF.

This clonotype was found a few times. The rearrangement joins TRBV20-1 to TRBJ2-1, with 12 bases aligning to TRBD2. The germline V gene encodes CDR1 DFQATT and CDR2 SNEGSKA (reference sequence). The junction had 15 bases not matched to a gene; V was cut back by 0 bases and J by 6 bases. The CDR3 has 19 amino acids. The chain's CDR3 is CSARDWSSGRALTANEQFF. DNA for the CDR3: TGCAGTGCTAGAGATTGGTCTAGCGGGAGGGCCCTCACCGCCAATGAGCAGTTCTTC.

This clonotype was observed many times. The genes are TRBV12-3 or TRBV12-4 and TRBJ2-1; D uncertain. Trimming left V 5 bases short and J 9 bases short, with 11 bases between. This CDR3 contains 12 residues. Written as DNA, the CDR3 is TGTGCCAGCAGTGCTACTTGGGGTGAGCAGTTCTTC. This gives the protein CASSATWGEQFF.

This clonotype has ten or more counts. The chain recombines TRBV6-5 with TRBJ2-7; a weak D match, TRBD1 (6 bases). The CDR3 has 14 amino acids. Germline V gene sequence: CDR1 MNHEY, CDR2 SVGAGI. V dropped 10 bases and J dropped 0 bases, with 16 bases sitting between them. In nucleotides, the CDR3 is TGTGCCACTTCACCGGACAGAATCTCCTACGAGCAGTACTTC. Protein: CATSPDRISYEQYF.

The CDR3 DNA is TGTGCCAGCAGAAGGGGACTCTGGGAGCAGTTCTTC. Protein product: CASRRGLWEQFF. V is TRBV7-2 and J is TRBJ2-1, with a possible D match to TRBD2 (6 bases). V lost 6 bases and J 10 bases, leaving 13 bases between the germline ends. The CDR3 contains 12 residues. CDR1 is SGHTA, CDR2 FQGNSA, per germline. The whole variable domain, filled in from reference TRBV7-2 and TRBJ2-1, reads GAGVSQSPSNKVTEKGKDVELRCDPISGHTALYWYRQSLGQGLEFLIYFQGNSAPDKSGLPSDRFSAERTGGSVSTLTIQRTQQEDSAVYLCASRRGLWEQFFGPGTRLTVL.

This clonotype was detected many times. The DNA of the CDR3 is TGTGCCAGCAGTTTTGGGACAGACTTCTACGAGCAGTACTTC. As protein: CASSFGTDFYEQYF. V usage is TRBV6-2 or TRBV6-3 and J usage is TRBJ2-7; 7 bases match TRBD1. The CDR3 sequence is 14 residues long. From germline, CDR1 is MNHEY and CDR2 SVGEGT. The ends lost 4 bases at V and 3 bases at J; junction bases unmatched: 6.

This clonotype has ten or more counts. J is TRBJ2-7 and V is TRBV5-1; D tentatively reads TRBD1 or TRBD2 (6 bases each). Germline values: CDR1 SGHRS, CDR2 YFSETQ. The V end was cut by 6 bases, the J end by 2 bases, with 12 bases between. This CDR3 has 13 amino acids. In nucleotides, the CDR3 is TGCGCCAGCACACGGGGGCCCACCTACGAGCAGTACTTC. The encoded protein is CASTRGPTYEQYF.

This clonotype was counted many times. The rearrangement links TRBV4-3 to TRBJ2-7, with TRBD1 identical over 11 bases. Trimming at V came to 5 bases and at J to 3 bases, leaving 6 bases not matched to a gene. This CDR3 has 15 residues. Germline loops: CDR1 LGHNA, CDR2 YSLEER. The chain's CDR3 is CASSKGTGGFYEQYF. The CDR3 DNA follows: TGCGCCAGCAGCAAGGGGACAGGGGGTTTCTACGAGCAGTACTTC.

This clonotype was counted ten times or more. The CDR3 region has the DNA TGTGCCAGCAGCTTATTTGGTGGCTACACCTTC. It translates to CASSLFGGYTF. This chain joins TRBV7-2 and TRBJ1-2; unclear D gene. V was pared by 2 bases and J by 7 bases, with 5 bases between. CDR1 is SGHTA, CDR2 FQGNSA, per germline. The CDR3 is 11 residues long.

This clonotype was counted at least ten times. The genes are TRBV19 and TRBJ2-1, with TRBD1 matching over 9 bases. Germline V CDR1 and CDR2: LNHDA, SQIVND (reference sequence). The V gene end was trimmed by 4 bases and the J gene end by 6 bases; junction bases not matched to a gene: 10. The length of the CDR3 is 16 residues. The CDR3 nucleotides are TGTGCCAGTAGTAGCTCTCCGGGACAGGGTGCCAATGAGCAGTTCTTC. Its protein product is CASSSSPGQGANEQFF.

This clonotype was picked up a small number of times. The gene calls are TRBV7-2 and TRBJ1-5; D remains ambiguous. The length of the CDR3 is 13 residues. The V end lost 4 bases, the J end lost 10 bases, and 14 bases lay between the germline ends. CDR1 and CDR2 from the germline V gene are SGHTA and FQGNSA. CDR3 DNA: TGTGCCAGCAGCTCGAAACCGGGCCAACCCCAGCATTTT. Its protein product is CASSSKPGQPQHF.

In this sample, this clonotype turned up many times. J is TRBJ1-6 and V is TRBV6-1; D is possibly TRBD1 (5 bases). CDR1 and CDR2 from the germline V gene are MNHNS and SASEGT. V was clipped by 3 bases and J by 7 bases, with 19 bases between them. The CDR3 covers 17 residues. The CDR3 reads CASSDQLGPSLNSPLHF. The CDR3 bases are TGTGCCAGCAGTGACCAACTGGGACCGAGCTTAAATTCACCCCTCCACTTT.

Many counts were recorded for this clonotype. CDR3 bases: TGCGCCAGCAGGGACGCTAGCGGGAGTCTTGACGAGCAGTACTTC. Translating it yields CASRDASGSLDEQYF. The chain employs TRBV5-1 and TRBJ2-7, with 10 nucleotides matching TRBD2. CDR1 and CDR2 from the germline V gene are SGHRS and YFSETQ. The CDR3 is 15 amino acids. Unmatched junction bases numbered 10, after V lost 5 bases and J lost 5 bases.

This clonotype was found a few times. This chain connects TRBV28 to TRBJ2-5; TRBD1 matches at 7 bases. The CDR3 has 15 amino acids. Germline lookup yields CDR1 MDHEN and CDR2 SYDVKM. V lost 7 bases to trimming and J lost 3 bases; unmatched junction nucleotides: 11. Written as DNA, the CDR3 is TGTGCCAGCACCCCAACAGGGGACGGGAAAGAGACCCAGTACTTC. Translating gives CASTPTGDGKETQYF.

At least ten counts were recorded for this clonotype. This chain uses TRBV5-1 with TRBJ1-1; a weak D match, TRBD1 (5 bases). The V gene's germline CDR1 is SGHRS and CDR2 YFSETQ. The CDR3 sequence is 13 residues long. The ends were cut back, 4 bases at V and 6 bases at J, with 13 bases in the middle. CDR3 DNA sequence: TGCGCCAGCAGCCCGGGACTTCAATCTGAAGCTTTCTTT. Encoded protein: CASSPGLQSEAFF. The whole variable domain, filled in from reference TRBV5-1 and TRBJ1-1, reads KAGVTQTPRYLIKTRGQQVTLSCSPISGHRSVSWYQQTPGQGLQFLFEYFSETQRNKGNFPGRFSGRQFSNSRSEMNVSTLELGDSALYLCASSPGLQSEAFFGQGTRLTVV.

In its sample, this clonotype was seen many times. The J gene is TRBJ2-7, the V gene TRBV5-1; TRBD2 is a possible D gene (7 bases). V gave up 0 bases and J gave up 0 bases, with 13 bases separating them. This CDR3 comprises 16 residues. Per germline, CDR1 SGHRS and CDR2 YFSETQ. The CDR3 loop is CASSLVGGTSSYEQYF. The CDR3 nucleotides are TGCGCCAGCAGCTTGGTCGGGGGGACAAGCTCCTACGAGCAGTACTTC.

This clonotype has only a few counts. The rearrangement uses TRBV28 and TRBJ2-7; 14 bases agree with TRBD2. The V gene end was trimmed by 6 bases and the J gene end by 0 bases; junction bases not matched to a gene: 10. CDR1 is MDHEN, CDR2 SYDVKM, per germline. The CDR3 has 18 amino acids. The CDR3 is CASRTPGLAGVGSYEQYF. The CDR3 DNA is TGTGCCAGCAGAACGCCGGGACTAGCGGGAGTAGGCTCCTACGAGCAGTACTTC.

The CDR3 here is CASSLLRNTEAFF. CDR3 DNA: TGTGCCAGCAGTCTCCTGAGGAACACTGAAGCTTTCTTT. This chain joins TRBV12-3 or TRBV12-4 and TRBJ1-1; no reliable D call. This CDR3 contains 13 residues. V was trimmed by 5 bases and J by 1 base, leaving 8 bases between them.

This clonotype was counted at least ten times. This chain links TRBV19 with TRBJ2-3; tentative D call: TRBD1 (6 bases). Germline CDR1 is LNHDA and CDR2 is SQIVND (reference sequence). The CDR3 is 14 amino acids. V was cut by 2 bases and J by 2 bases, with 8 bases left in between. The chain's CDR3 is CASSITGTTDTQYF. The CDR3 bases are TGTGCCAGTAGTATAACAGGGACCACAGATACGCAGTATTTT.

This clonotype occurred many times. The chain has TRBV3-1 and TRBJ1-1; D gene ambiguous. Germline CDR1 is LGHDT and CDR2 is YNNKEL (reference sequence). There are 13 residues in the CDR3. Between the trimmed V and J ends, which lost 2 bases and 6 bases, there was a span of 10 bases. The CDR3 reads CASSQPNWAEAFF. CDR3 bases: TGTGCCAGCAGCCAACCGAATTGGGCTGAAGCTTTCTTT.

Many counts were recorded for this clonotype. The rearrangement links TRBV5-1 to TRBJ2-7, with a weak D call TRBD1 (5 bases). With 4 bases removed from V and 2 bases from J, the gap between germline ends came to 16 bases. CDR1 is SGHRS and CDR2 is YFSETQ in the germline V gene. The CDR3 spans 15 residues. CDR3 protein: CASSLNTGPTYEQYF. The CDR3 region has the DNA TGCGCCAGCAGCCTTAACACAGGACCAACCTACGAGCAGTACTTC.

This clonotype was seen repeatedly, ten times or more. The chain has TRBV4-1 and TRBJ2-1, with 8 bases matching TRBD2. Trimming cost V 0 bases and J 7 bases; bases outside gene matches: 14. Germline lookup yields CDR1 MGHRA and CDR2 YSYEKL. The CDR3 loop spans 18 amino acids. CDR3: CASSQDYGGGRKGNEQFF. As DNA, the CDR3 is TGCGCCAGCAGCCAAGATTATGGTGGCGGGAGGAAGGGGAATGAGCAGTTCTTC.

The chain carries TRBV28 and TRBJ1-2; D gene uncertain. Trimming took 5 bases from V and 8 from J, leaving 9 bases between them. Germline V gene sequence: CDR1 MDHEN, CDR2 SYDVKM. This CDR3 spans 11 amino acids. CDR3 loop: CASSPGEGYTF. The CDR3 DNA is TGTGCCAGCAGTCCCGGCGAGGGCTACACCTTC.